These 31 T cell receptor beta chains originate from one sample sequenced in a study of blood T cell repertoires in COVID-19. Sequencing used immunoSEQ multiplex PCR; TCRdb keeps in-frame clones, though not all of them. The sample holds under 250,000 clones, about nine tenths seen once. The source material was peripheral blood. These receptors were collected from a man aged 40-49 years with acute or convalescent COVID-19.

The V gene is TRBV28, the J gene TRBJ2-7; possible D gene TRBD1, 6 bases. Trimming took 7 bases from V and 6 from J, leaving 19 bases between them. This CDR3 region has 14 residues. Per the germline V gene, CDR1 is MDHEN and CDR2 is SYDVKM. The DNA for the CDR3 is TGTGCCAGCACCTCTCGGGTGATCAGGGGCGAGCAGTACTTC. It codes for CASTSRVIRGEQYF.

V usage is TRBV7-2 and J usage is TRBJ2-1, with 7 bases that match TRBD1. J gave up 8 bases and V 7 bases, and 5 bases lay outside the gene matches. CDR3 length equals 12 residues. Germline assignment: CDR1 SGHTA and CDR2 FQGNSA. CDR3 in DNA: TGTGCCAGCACCGCAACAGGGGATGAGCAGTTCTTC. Protein: CASTATGDEQFF.

V gene TRBV19 combines with J gene TRBJ1-6, with 8 bases that match TRBD1. Germline assignment: CDR1 LNHDA and CDR2 SQIVND (reference sequence). The CDR3 runs to 15 residues. Germline trimming cut 4 bases from V and 10 bases from J; bases unmatched to any gene: 9. The CDR3 loop is CASSTGQGWESPLHF. DNA for the CDR3: TGTGCCAGTAGTACTGGACAGGGCTGGGAGTCACCCCTCCACTTT.

The rearrangement links TRBV7-2 to TRBJ2-1; no definite D call. The CDR3 sequence is 12 residues long. The V gene lost 4 bases and the J gene lost 6 bases, with 7 bases spanning the gap. Germline V gene lookup returns CDR1 SGHTA and CDR2 FQGNSA. CDR3 in DNA: TGTGCCAGCAGCTCCCCGTCCAATGAGCAGTTCTTC. Translation gives CASSSPSNEQFF.

V gene TRBV11-2 combines with J gene TRBJ2-1, with 10 bases fitting TRBD2. Germline-derived CDR1 and CDR2 are SGHAT and FQNNGV. J gave up 9 bases and V 4 bases, and 15 bases lay outside the gene matches. This CDR3 contains 17 residues. The CDR3 region has the DNA TGTGCCAGCAGCTCCACCATCCTAGCGGGAGAAATGGGTGAGCAGTTCTTC. As protein: CASSSTILAGEMGEQFF.

The CDR3 region has the DNA TGCGCCAGCAGCGTGCTTACTAGCGGCCTCCCGTTCTTC. As protein: CASSVLTSGLPFF. This chain uses TRBV5-1 with TRBJ2-1; 8 bases line up with TRBD2. After removal of 4 bases from V and 15 bases from J, the junction contained 12 bases not matched to a gene. The CDR3 totals 13 residues. Germline V gene lookup returns CDR1 SGHRS and CDR2 YFSETQ. Drawing the rest from reference TRBV5-1 and TRBJ2-1, the complete variable domain is KAGVTQTPRYLIKTRGQQVTLSCSPISGHRSVSWYQQTPGQGLQFLFEYFSETQRNKGNFPGRFSGRQFSNSRSEMNVSTLELGDSALYLCASSVLTSGLPFFGPGTRLTVL.

The CDR3 DNA reads TGTGCCAGTAGTATGCCCTGGGGGGGCACTGAAGCTTTCTTT. Translation: CASSMPWGGTEAFF. This chain links TRBV19 with TRBJ1-1; the D gene is possibly TRBD1 (5 bases). This CDR3 has 14 amino acids. Germline V gene lookup returns CDR1 LNHDA and CDR2 SQIVND (reference sequence). Trimming cost V 3 bases and J 4 bases, with 12 bases left between them.

The genes are TRBV28 and TRBJ1-1, with TRBD1 identical over 10 bases. CDR1 is MDHEN and CDR2 is SYDVKM in the germline V gene. The trim removed 6 bases at V and 5 bases at J, leaving 3 bases unmatched. The CDR3 sequence is 13 residues long. CDR3 protein: CASSGTGVTEAFF. The CDR3 DNA sequence: TGTGCCAGCAGCGGGACAGGGGTAACTGAAGCTTTCTTT.

This rearrangement joins TRBV29-1 to TRBJ1-2, with D possibly being TRBD1 (5 bases). The CDR3 is made up of 15 amino acids. Trimming took off 8 bases at V and 8 bases at J, with 27 bases between the two ends. Germline CDR1 is SQVTM and CDR2 is ANQGSEA. The CDR3 DNA follows: TGCAGCATCTGGGGGGGTTTGGTGCAGGGAGGAGGCTACACCTTC. As protein: CSIWGGLVQGGGYTF.

Regarding this clone: The final CDR3 position lacks the conserved phenylalanine or tryptophan, pointing to a likely read error. It is unclear where the CDR3 begins or ends on the DNA, so no DNA is shown, and the CDR3 is as TCRdb lists it. The rearrangement links TRBV7-9 to TRBJ2-7; the tabulated D call, TRBD2, remains unverified against the DNA. CDR1 and CDR2 (germline): SEHNR, FQNEAQ (reference sequence). Ends included, the CDR3 has 8 residues. The CDR3 protein is CASSPPRE.

The rearrangement joins TRBV15 to TRBJ2-4; 8 nucleotides line up with TRBD1. V was clipped by 0 bases and J by 1 base; unmatched bases: 8. Per the germline V gene, CDR1 is LNHNV and CDR2 is YYDKDF (reference sequence). This CDR3 has 18 amino acids. CDR3 DNA sequence: TGTGCCACCAGCAGAGACCGGGACAGGCTGAGGGCCAAAAACATTCAGTACTTC. Its protein is CATSRDRDRLRAKNIQYF. The full variable domain, in which reference TRBV15 and TRBJ2-4 provide the parts outside the CDR3, is DAMVIQNPRYQVTQFGKPVTLSCSQTLNHNVMYWYQQKSSQAPKLLFHYYDKDFNNEADTPDNFQSRRPNTSFCFLDIRSPGLGDTAMYLCATSRDRDRLRAKNIQYFGAGTRLSVL.

The rearrangement joins TRBV6-4 to TRBJ2-1; unclear D gene. The germline gives CDR1 MRHNA, CDR2 SNTAGT. V dropped 4 bases and J dropped 5 bases, with 15 bases sitting between them. CDR3 size: 15 residues. The CDR3 nucleotides read TGTGCCAGCAGTGCCGACTTTAACCTCAACAATGAGCAGTTCTTC. It is translated as CASSADFNLNNEQFF.

The V call is TRBV27, the J call TRBJ1-2; D ambiguous. This CDR3 is 15 amino acids long. The V and J ends lost 1 base and 4 bases respectively, with 13 bases between them. Per the germline V gene, CDR1 is MNHEY and CDR2 is SMNVEV (reference sequence). DNA of the CDR3: TGTGCCAGCAGTTTATTCTTCGAGGCCGGCTATGGCTACACCTTC. Translation: CASSLFFEAGYGYTF.

The chain links TRBV6-5 to TRBJ2-7, with TRBD1 identical over 7 bases. The CDR3 consists of 15 residues. V trimming: 7 bases; J trimming: 3 bases; junction bases outside the gene matches: 12. Germline V lookup: CDR1 MNHEY, CDR2 SVGAGI. The CDR3, as DNA: TGTGCCAGCAACCTTGGGACAGTTATTTTCTACGAGCAGTACTTC. Its translation: CASNLGTVIFYEQYF.

The V call is TRBV25-1, the J call TRBJ1-2; 9 nucleotides match TRBD1. The V gene end was trimmed by 2 bases and the J gene end by 4 bases; junction bases not matched to a gene: 8. The CDR3 consists of 16 residues. Germline CDR1 is MGHDK and CDR2 is SYGVNS. The CDR3 region has the DNA TGTGCCAGCAGTGAAGGCACAGGGGGCGAAAGCTATGGCTACACCTTC. Translation: CASSEGTGGESYGYTF.

This clone was recorded only once. The chain couples TRBV19 to TRBJ2-2; maybe TRBD2 (5 bases). V lost 10 bases and J lost 1, with 13 bases in between. Per germline, CDR1 LNHDA and CDR2 SQIVND (reference sequence). The CDR3 has 14 residues. In nucleotides, the CDR3 is TGTGCCACCCAAAGGGCGGGGAACACCGGGGAGCTGTTTTTT. Amino acids: CATQRAGNTGELFF. The whole variable domain, filled in from reference TRBV19 and TRBJ2-2, reads DGGITQSPKYLFRKEGQNVTLSCEQNLNHDAMYWYRQDPGQGLRLIYYSQIVNDFQKGDIAEGYSVSREKKESFPLTVTSAQKNPTAFYLCATQRAGNTGELFFGEGSRLTVL.

CDR3 sequence reads: CASSATRSTDTQYF. DNA for the CDR3: TGTGCCAGCAGCGCTACTAGAAGCACAGATACGCAGTATTTT. The V gene is TRBV11-2, the J gene TRBJ2-3; maybe TRBD2 (5 bases). The V and J ends lost 5 bases and 0 bases respectively, with 9 bases between them. CDR1 SGHAT and CDR2 FQNNGV come from the germline V gene. The CDR3 has 14 amino acids. Full variable domain (rest looked up from reference TRBV11-2 and TRBJ2-3): EAGVAQSPRYKIIEKRQSVAFWCNPISGHATLYWYQQILGQGPKLLIQFQNNGVVDDSQLPKDRFSAERLKGVDSTLKIQPAKLEDSAVYLCASSATRSTDTQYFGPGTRLTVL.

The CDR3 coding sequence is TGTGCCGTACTAAGACAGGGGAGGTCCTACAATGAGCAGTTCTTC. It yields the protein CAVLRQGRSYNEQFF. The chain links TRBV6-6 to TRBJ2-1; 8 nucleotides align to TRBD1. Germline-derived CDR1 and CDR2 are MNHNY and SVGAGI (reference sequence). V lost 11 bases to trimming and J lost 1 base; unmatched junction nucleotides: 10. CDR3 length: 15 residues.

The chain carries TRBV11-2 and TRBJ1-6; D is unclear. V was pared by 1 base and J by 5 bases, with 9 bases between. Germline CDR1 and CDR2: SGHAT and FQNNGV. The CDR3 totals 15 residues. This chain's CDR3 is CASSLVAVNNSPLHF. As DNA, the CDR3 is TGTGCCAGCAGCTTAGTCGCAGTCAATAATTCACCCCTCCACTTT.

The V call is TRBV2, the J call TRBJ2-5; D might be TRBD1 (5 bases). Looked up from germline, CDR1 is SNHLY and CDR2 is FYNNEI. Trimming shortened V by 4 bases and J by 5 bases, and 11 bases separated the two germline ends. The CDR3 covers 13 residues. The chain's CDR3 is CASSGPSGETQYF. The CDR3 DNA reads as TGTGCCAGCAGTGGACCTTCAGGGGAGACCCAGTACTTC.

This chain uses TRBV28 with TRBJ2-2, with D perhaps matching TRBD1 (6 bases). Germline loops: CDR1 MDHEN, CDR2 SYDVKM. CDR3 length equals 13 residues. The V end lost 6 bases, the J end lost 6 bases, and 11 bases lay between the germline ends. The DNA of the CDR3 is TGTGCCAGCAGCATAAACAGGGCCGGGGAGCTGTTTTTT. Translating it yields CASSINRAGELFF. Filled out from reference TRBV28 and TRBJ2-2, the complete variable domain reads DVKVTQSSRYLVKRTGEKVFLECVQDMDHENMFWYRQDPGLGLRLIYFSYDVKMKEKGDIPEGYSVSREKKERFSLILESASTNQTSMYLCASSINRAGELFFGEGSRLTVL.

This clone was found once. The V and J genes are TRBV5-1 and TRBJ1-4, with 8 bases fitting TRBD1. In germline, CDR1 is SGHRS, CDR2 YFSETQ. This CDR3 is 19 amino acids long. With V trimmed by 2 bases and J by 7 bases, 19 bases remained unmatched. The CDR3 is CASSLWTGQGRGSGEKLFF. In DNA, the CDR3 is TGCGCCAGCAGCTTATGGACAGGACAGGGTCGGGGCTCGGGTGAAAAACTGTTTTTT.

This clone was counted a few times. The rearrangement joins TRBV20-1 to TRBJ1-2; no firm D call. V shed 2 bases and J shed 7 bases, with 8 bases lying between them. CDR3 length: 11 amino acids. Germline lookup yields CDR1 DFQATT and CDR2 SNEGSKA (reference sequence). CDR3 nucleotides: TGCAGTGCTAGAAAATCCCTTGGCTACACCTTC. Its protein is CSARKSLGYTF.

This rearrangement joins TRBV11-2 to TRBJ2-1; TRBD2 agrees at 11 bases. This CDR3 is 16 amino acids long. CDR1 and CDR2 (germline): SGHAT, FQNNGV. The junction had 7 bases not matched to a gene; V was cut back by 0 bases and J by 9 bases. CDR3 in DNA: TGTGCCAGCAGCTTAGAGGTTAGCGGGAGGGCCGGTGAGCAGTTCTTC. Translated, it gives CASSLEVSGRAGEQFF.

This chain joins TRBV3-1 (or the pseudogene TRBV3-2) and TRBJ1-5; 7 bases fit TRBD1. The germline V gene encodes CDR1 LGHDT and CDR2 YNNKEL (reference sequence). The V segment lost 4 bases and the J segment 4 bases; nucleotides outside the gene matches: 4. This CDR3 is 14 amino acids long. The CDR3 is CASSPGQVNQPQHF. CDR3 nucleotides: TGTGCCAGCAGCCCTGGACAGGTGAATCAGCCCCAGCATTTT.

The V call is TRBV19, the J call TRBJ2-2; TRBD1 aligns across 9 bases. Trimming at V came to 3 bases and at J to 0 bases, leaving 2 bases not matched to a gene. Germline lookup yields CDR1 LNHDA and CDR2 SQIVND (reference sequence). The CDR3 runs to 16 residues. Here the CDR3 reads CASSIRTGANTGELFF. CDR3 nucleotides: TGTGCCAGTAGTATCCGGACAGGGGCGAACACCGGGGAGCTGTTTTTT.

The chain is built from TRBV18 and TRBJ2-7; tentative D call: TRBD1 (6 bases). This CDR3 is 12 amino acids long. Trimming shortened V by 5 bases and J by 9 bases, and 14 bases separated the two germline ends. CDR1 and CDR2 (germline): KGHSH, LQKENI. CDR3 amino acids: CASSDRTAGQYF. The CDR3 DNA reads TGTGCCAGCTCAGACAGGACCGCGGGGCAGTACTTC.

This clone showed up just once. The gene calls are TRBV5-1 and TRBJ2-1; 7 bases are a match to TRBD1. Trimming cost V 4 bases and J 0 bases; bases outside gene matches: 10. Germline loops: CDR1 SGHRS, CDR2 YFSETQ. The CDR3 runs to 17 residues. The CDR3 loop reads CASSRTGASSSYNEQFF. The CDR3 nucleotides read TGCGCCAGCAGCCGCACAGGGGCCTCGAGCTCCTACAATGAGCAGTTCTTC.

The chain links TRBV30 to TRBJ1-4, with 11 bases aligning to TRBD1. The ends lost 2 bases at V and 7 bases at J; junction bases unmatched: 9. Germline-derived CDR1 and CDR2 are GTSNPN and SVGIG (reference sequence). This CDR3 has 16 residues. The CDR3 sequence: CAWSMRTGGVGEKLFF. The CDR3 DNA follows: TGTGCCTGGAGTATGAGGACAGGGGGCGTTGGTGAAAAACTGTTTTTT.

This rearrangement joins TRBV28 to TRBJ1-5; 7 bases fit TRBD1. CDR3 length equals 14 residues. Per germline, CDR1 MDHEN and CDR2 SYDVKM. V gave up 4 bases and J gave up 1 base; unmatched junction bases: 1. CDR3 region: CASSSGGSNQPQHF. The CDR3 nucleotides read TGTGCCAGCAGTTCAGGGGGAAGCAATCAGCCCCAGCATTTT.

This sequence joins TRBV28 and TRBJ2-1, with 8 bases fitting TRBD2. Germline loops: CDR1 MDHEN, CDR2 SYDVKM. The trim removed 2 bases at V and 5 bases at J, leaving 5 bases unmatched. The CDR3 is 15 amino acids. CDR3 in amino acids: CASSLITSGDNEQFF. CDR3 bases: TGTGCCAGCAGTTTAATTACTAGCGGAGACAATGAGCAGTTCTTC.